The clone carrying this TCR beta chain came up many times. Antigen unknown. Quantitative barcoded 5'-RACE was used to prepare TCR beta libraries. TCRdb re-called the 5' RACE reads with MiXCR, one entry per CDR3 protein. Seen here are about 440,000 distinct CDR3 sequences, about a sixth observed once, and the top ten hold 1%. This sample was included in a study of CD8 T cells in ankylosing spondylitis. Study findings and constraints: Matched ankylosing spondylitis synovial fluid reportedly showed significant enrichment of disease-linked clones. The study identified a TCR beta motif of about eight highly homologous variants that appeared characteristic of ankylosing spondylitis blood.

Sequencing was carried out using blood, either unsorted or a sorted T cell fraction (not recorded which). The TCR was taken from a male donor with ankylosing spondylitis.

CDR3 protein: CASSLSGTGAQEQYF. CDR3 nucleotide sequence: TGTGCCAGCAGTTTGTCCGGGACAGGGGCACAAGAGCAGTACTTC. This chain connects TRBV28 to TRBJ2-7; TRBD1 matches 10 bases. The CDR3 is 15 amino acids. Germline V gene data show CDR1 as MDHEN and CDR2 as SYDVKM. J gave up 7 bases and V 3 bases, and 9 bases lay outside the gene matches.